This T cell receptor (beta chain) was obtained from a study of blood T cells in healthy people across ages. CDR1 and CDR2 from the germline V gene are MNHEY and SMNVEV (reference sequence). This CDR3 is built from 18 residues. The V gene end was trimmed by 2 bases and the J gene end by 0 bases; junction bases not matched to a gene: 6. Together with a sample-barcoded 5' primer, a J-beta primer mix was included in a second PCR lasting about 6 to 11 cycles. Every molecule of cDNA carried a tag from a template-switch adaptor with 12 random nucleotides. TCRdb itself ran the 5' RACE reads through MiXCR, one entry per CDR3 protein. The sample lists about a million distinct CDR3 sequences; around 48% were seen once. This clonotype showed up just a few times.

Sequenced input: blood. This clonotype originated in a man aged 25 to 40 in good health. The chain employs TRBV27 and TRBJ2-6, with 8 nucleotides matching TRBD1. This chain's CDR3 is CASSLQGAPSSGANVLTF. In nucleotides, the CDR3 is TGTGCCAGCAGTTTACAGGGGGCGCCAAGCTCTGGGGCCAACGTCCTGACTTTC.